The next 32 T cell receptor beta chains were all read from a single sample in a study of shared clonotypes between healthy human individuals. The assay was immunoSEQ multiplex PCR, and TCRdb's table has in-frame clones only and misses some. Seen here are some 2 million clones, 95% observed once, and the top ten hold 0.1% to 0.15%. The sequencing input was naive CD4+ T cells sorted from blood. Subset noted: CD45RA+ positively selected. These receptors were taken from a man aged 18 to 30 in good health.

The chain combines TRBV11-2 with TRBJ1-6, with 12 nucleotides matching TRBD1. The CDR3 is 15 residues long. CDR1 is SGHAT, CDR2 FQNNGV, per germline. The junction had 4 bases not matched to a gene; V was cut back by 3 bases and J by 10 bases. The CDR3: CASSFRGQGASPLHF. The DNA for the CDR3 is TGTGCCAGCAGCTTTCGGGGACAGGGGGCCTCACCCCTCCACTTT.

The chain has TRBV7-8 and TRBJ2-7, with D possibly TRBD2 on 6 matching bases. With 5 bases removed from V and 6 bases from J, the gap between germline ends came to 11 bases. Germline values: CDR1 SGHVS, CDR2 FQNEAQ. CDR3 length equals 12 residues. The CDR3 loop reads CASSIFGSEQYF. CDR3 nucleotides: TGTGCCAGCAGCATTTTCGGGAGCGAGCAGTACTTC.

CDR3 DNA sequence: TGTGCCAGCGCTTTAGCTTTCTCCTACGAGCAGTACTTC. Amino acids: CASALAFSYEQYF. The V call is TRBV2, the J call TRBJ2-7; D is ambiguous. Germline V gene sequence: CDR1 SNHLY, CDR2 FYNNEI. V lost 8 bases to trimming and J lost 0 bases, with 11 bases between them. The CDR3 consists of 13 residues.

Here the CDR3 DNA reads TGCGCCAGCAGCCGAGGGACTAGCGACTCCTACGAGCAGTACTTC. Amino acid sequence: CASSRGTSDSYEQYF. V gene TRBV4-3 combines with J gene TRBJ2-7; TRBD2 matches 10 bases. The J segment lost 0 bases and the V segment lost 4 bases, leaving 3 bases of the junction unmatched. Germline V gene data show CDR1 as LGHNA and CDR2 as YSLEER. The CDR3 runs 15 residues.

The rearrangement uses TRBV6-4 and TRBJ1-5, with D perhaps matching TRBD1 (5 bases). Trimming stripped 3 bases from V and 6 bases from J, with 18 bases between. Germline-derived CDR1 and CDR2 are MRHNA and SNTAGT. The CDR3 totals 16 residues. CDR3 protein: CASSEKVQGGGQPQHF. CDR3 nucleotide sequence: TGTGCCAGCAGTGAGAAGGTCCAGGGAGGAGGTCAGCCCCAGCATTTT.

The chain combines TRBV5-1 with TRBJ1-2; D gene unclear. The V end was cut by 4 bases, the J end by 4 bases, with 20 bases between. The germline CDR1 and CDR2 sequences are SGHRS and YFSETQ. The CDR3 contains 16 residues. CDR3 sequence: CASSPRSEPTVYGYTF. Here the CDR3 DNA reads TGCGCCAGCAGCCCCCGATCGGAGCCTACTGTCTATGGCTACACCTTC.

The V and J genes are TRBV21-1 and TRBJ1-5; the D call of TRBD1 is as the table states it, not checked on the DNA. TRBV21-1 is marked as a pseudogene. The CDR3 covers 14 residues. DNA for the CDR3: TGTGCCAGCAGCAAGAGGACAGGGTCACAGCCCCAGCATTTT. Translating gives CASSKRTGSQPQHF.

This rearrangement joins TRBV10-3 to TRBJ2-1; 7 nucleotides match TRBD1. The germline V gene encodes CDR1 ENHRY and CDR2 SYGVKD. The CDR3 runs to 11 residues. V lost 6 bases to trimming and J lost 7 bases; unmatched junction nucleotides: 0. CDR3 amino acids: CAIRTGNEQFF. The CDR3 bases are TGTGCCATCAGGACAGGGAATGAGCAGTTCTTC.

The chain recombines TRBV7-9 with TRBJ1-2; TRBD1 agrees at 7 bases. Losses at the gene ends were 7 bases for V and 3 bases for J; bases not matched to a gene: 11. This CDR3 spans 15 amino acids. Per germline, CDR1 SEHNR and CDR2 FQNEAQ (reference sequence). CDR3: CASKHTEGTDYGYTF. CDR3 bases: TGTGCCAGCAAACACACTGAAGGGACAGACTATGGCTACACCTTC.

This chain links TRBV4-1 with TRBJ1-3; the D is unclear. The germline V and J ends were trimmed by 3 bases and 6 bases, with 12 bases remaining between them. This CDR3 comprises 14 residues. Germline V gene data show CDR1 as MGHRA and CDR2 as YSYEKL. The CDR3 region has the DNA TGCGCCAGCAGCCACGTAAAGGGAACAAACACCATATATTTT. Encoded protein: CASSHVKGTNTIYF.

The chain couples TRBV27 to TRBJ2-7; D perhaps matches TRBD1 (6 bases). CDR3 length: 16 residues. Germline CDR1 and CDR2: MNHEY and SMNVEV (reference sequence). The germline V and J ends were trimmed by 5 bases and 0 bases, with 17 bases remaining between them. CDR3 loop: CASSHDRLGRSYEQYF. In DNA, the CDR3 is TGTGCCAGCAGTCACGACAGGTTGGGGCGCTCCTACGAGCAGTACTTC.

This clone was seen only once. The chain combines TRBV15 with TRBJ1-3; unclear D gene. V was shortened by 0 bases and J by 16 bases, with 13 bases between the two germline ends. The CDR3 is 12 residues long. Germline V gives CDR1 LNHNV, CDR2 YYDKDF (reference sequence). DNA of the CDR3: TGTGCCACCAGCAGAGATCTGTCAGCCTTGTATTTT. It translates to CATSRDLSALYF.

CDR3 in DNA: TGTGCCATCAGAGGGACTACAGGGGATTCAGGGGAGCTGTTTTTT. It is translated as CAIRGTTGDSGELFF. The chain links TRBV10-3 to TRBJ2-2; D possibly uses TRBD1 or TRBD2 (7 bases each). CDR3 length: 15 residues. Trimming removed 6 bases at V and 8 bases at J, with 19 bases between. Germline CDR1 is ENHRY and CDR2 is SYGVKD.

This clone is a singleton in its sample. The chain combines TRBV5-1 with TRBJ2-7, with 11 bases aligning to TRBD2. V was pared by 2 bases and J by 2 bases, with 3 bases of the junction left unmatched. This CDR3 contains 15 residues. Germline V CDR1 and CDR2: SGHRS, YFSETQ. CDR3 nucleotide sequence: TGCGCCAGCAGCTTACTAGCGGGAGACGCCTACGAGCAGTACTTC. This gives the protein CASSLLAGDAYEQYF.

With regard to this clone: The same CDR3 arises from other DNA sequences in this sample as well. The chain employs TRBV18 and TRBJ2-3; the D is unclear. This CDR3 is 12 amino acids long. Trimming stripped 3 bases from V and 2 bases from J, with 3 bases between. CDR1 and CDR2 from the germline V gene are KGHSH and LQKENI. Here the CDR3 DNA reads TGTGCCAGCTCACCGGACACAGATACGCAGTATTTT. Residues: CASSPDTDTQYF. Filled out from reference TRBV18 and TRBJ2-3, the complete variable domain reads NAGVMQNPRHLVRRRGQEARLRCSPMKGHSHVYWYRQLPEEGLKFMVYLQKENIIDESGMPKERFSAEFPKEGPSILRIQQVVRGDSAAYFCASSPDTDTQYFGPGTRLTVL.

The CDR3 region is CASSPGQGLNTEAFF. The DNA of the CDR3 is TGCGCCAGCAGTCCCGGACAGGGCTTGAACACTGAAGCTTTCTTT. The J gene is TRBJ1-1, the V gene TRBV10-1; TRBD1 agrees at 8 bases. The length of the CDR3 is 15 residues. In germline, CDR1 is WNHNN, CDR2 SYGVQD (reference sequence). J gave up 0 bases and V 5 bases, and 5 bases lay outside the gene matches.

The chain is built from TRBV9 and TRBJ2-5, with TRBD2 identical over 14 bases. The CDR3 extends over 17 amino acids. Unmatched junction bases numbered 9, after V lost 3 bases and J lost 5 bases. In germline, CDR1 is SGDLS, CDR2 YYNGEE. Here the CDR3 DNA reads TGTGCCAGCAGCGCACTCGGGGGACTAGCGGGAGTCGAGACCCAGTACTTC. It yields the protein CASSALGGLAGVETQYF.

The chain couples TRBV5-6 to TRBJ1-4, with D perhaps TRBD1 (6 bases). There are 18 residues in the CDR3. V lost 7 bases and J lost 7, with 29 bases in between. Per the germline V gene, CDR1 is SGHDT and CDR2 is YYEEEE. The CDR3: CASGPGGARFRRSEKLFF. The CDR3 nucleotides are TGTGCCAGCGGGCCTGGGGGCGCCCGCTTTCGTCGGAGTGAAAAACTGTTTTTT.

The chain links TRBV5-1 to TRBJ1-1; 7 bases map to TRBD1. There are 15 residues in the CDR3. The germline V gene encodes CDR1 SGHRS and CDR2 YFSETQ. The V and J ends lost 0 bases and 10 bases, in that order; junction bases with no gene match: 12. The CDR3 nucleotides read TGCGCCAGCAGCTTGGTGGTGGCAGGGGGAGAGTCAGCTTTCTTT. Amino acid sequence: CASSLVVAGGESAFF.

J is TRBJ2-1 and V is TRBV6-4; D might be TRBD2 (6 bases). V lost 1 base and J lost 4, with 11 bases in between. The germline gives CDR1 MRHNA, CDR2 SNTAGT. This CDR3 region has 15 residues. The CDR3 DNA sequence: TGTGCCAGCAGTGACTTACTGCGGGGTTACAATGAGCAGTTCTTC. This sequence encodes CASSDLLRGYNEQFF.

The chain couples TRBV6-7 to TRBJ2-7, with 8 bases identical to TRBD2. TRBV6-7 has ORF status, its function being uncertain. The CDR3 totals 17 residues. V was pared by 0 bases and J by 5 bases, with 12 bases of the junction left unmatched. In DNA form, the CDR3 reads TGTGCCAGCAGTTACTCACACAAAGAGCGGGAGTTCAACGAGCAGTACTTC. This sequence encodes CASSYSHKEREFNEQYF.

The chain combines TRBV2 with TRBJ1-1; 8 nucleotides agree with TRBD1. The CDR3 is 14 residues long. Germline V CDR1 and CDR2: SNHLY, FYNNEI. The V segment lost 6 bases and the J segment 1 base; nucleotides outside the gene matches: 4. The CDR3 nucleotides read TGTGCCAGCAGGAGGACAGGGTCGAACACTGAAGCTTTCTTT. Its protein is CASRRTGSNTEAFF.

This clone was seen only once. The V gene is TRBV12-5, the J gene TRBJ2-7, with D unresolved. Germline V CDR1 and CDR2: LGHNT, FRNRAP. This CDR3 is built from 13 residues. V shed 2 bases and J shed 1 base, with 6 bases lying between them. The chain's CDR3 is CASGLTPSYEQYF. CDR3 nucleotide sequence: TGTGCTAGTGGTTTGACCCCGTCCTACGAGCAGTACTTC.

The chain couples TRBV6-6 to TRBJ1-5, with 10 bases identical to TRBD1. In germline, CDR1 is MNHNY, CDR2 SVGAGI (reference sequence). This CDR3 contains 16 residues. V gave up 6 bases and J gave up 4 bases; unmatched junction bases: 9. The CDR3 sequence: CASSRDRGVGNQPQHF. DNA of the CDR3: TGTGCCAGCAGCCGGGACAGGGGAGTTGGAAATCAGCCCCAGCATTTT.

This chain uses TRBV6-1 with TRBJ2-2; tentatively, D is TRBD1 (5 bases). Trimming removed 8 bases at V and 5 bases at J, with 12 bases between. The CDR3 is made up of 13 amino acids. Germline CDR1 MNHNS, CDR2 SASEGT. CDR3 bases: TGTGCCAGCTGGGGCAGACGGACCGGGGAGCTGTTTTTT. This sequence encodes CASWGRRTGELFF.

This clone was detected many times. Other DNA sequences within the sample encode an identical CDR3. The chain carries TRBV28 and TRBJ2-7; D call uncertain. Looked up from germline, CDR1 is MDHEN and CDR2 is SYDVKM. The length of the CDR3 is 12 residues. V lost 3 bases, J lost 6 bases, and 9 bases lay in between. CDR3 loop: CASSFPDIEQYF. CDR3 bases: TGTGCCAGCAGTTTCCCCGATATCGAGCAGTACTTC.

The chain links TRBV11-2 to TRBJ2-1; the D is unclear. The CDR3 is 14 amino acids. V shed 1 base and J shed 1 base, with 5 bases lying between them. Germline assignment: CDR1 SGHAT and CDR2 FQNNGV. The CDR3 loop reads CASSLGISYNEQFF. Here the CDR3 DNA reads TGTGCCAGCAGCTTAGGGATTTCCTACAATGAGCAGTTCTTC.

CDR3 region: CASSHGPNEQYF. The CDR3 DNA follows: TGCGCCAGCAGCCACGGTCCCAACGAGCAGTACTTC. This chain joins TRBV4-1 and TRBJ2-7, with no clear D. The V gene's germline CDR1 is MGHRA and CDR2 YSYEKL. V was cut by 3 bases and J by 5 bases, with 8 bases left in between. CDR3 length: 12 amino acids.

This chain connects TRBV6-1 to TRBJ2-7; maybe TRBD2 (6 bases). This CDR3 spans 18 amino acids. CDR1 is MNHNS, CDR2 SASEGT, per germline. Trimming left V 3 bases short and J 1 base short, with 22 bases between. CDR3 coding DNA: TGTGCCAGCAGTGACACTAGCAGCCCCTGGGGGTTTTCCTACGAGCAGTACTTC. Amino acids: CASSDTSSPWGFSYEQYF.

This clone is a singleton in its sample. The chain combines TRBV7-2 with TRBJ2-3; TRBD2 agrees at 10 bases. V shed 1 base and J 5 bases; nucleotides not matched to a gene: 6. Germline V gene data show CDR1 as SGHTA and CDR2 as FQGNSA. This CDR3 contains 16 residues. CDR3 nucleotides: TGTGCCAGCAGCTTAGGGCTAGCGGGAGATGGAGATACGCAGTATTTT. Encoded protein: CASSLGLAGDGDTQYF. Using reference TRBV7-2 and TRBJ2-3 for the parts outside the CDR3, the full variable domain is GAGVSQSPSNKVTEKGKDVELRCDPISGHTALYWYRQSLGQGLEFLIYFQGNSAPDKSGLPSDRFSAERTGGSVSTLTIQRTQQEDSAVYLCASSLGLAGDGDTQYFGPGTRLTVL.

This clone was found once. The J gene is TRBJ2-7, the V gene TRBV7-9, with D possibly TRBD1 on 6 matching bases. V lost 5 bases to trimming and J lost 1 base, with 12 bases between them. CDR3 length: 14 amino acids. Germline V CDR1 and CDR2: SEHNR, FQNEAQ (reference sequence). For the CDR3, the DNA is TGTGCCAGCAGCCCATGGACAGTTTCCTACGAGCAGTACTTC. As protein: CASSPWTVSYEQYF. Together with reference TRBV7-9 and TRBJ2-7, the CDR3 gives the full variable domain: DTGVSQNPRHKITKRGQNVTFRCDPISEHNRLYWYRQTLGQGPEFLTYFQNEAQLEKSRLLSDRFSAERPKGSFSTLEIQRTEQGDSAMYLCASSPWTVSYEQYFGPGTRLTVT.

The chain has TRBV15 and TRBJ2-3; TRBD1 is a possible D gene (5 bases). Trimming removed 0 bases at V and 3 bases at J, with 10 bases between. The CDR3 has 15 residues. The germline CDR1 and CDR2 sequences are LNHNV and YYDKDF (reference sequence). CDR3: CATSREGLATDTQYF. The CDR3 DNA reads TGTGCCACCAGCAGAGAGGGGCTGGCGACAGATACGCAGTATTTT.